This is a list of T cell receptor beta chains from one sample in a study of cytomegalovirus exposure and HLA in healthy donors. Only in-frame clones appear in the TCRdb table, and some are missing; sequencing was by immunoSEQ multiplex PCR. The data hold hundreds of thousands of clones, with 65% to 75% observed a single time. The sample consisted of PBMCs. The receptors shown here come from a woman in her twenties or thirties in good health and CMV-seronegative. The CDR3 runs from the conserved cysteine through the conserved F or W. The order of the fields is clone size, D gene, J gene, CDR3 length, V gene, CDR3 protein, CDR3 DNA. D genes are given only for firm matches. Expanded clones are given a class, and other clones once, few, many or no size at all.

>few|.|TRBJ1-1|14|TRBV10-2
CASKGQPMNTEAFF
TGCGCCAGCAAAGGACAGCCCATGAACACTGAAGCTTTCTTT
>.|TRBD1|TRBJ1-1|18|TRBV11-2
CASSLGTGYSRRSTEAFF
TGTGCCAGCAGCTTGGGGACAGGGTATAGTAGGCGTTCCACTGAAGCTTTCTTT
>.|TRBD1|TRBJ1-5|15|TRBV6-5
CAGGTGSDGNQPQHF
TGTGCCGGGGGGACAGGGTCGGATGGCAATCAGCCCCAGCATTTT
>few|.|TRBJ1-2|14|TRBV10-1
CASSESGGEDGYTF
TGCGCCAGCAGTGAATCGGGGGGAGAGGATGGCTACACCTTC
>few|.|TRBJ2-1|14|TRBV11-2
CASSAVSINNEQFF
TGTGCCAGCAGCGCAGTCAGTATTAACAATGAGCAGTTCTTC
>.|TRBD1|TRBJ2-7|14|TRBV7-9
CASSLMGQSYEQYF
TGTGCCAGCAGCTTAATGGGACAGTCCTACGAGCAGTACTTC
>few|.|TRBJ1-3|15|TRBV19
CASSIGDTSGNTIYF
TGTGCCAGTAGTATAGGGGACACCTCTGGAAACACCATATATTTT
>.|TRBD1|TRBJ1-2|15|TRBV27
CASSLSRTGIYGYTF
TGTGCCAGCAGTTTATCCCGGACAGGAATCTATGGCTACACCTTC
>.|TRBD2|TRBJ2-7|14|TRBV5-6
CASSLDGTSYEQYF
TGTGCCAGCAGCTTGGATGGGACTAGCTACGAGCAGTACTTC
>.|TRBD2|TRBJ2-5|14|TRBV29-1
CSVGEGTTQETQYF
TGCAGCGTTGGAGAAGGGACTACTCAAGAGACCCAGTACTTC
>few|TRBD1|TRBJ1-1|14|TRBV5-1
CASNYRGPNTEAFF
TGCGCCAGCAACTACAGGGGGCCGAACACTGAAGCTTTCTTT
>few|.|TRBJ1-3|19|TRBV4-1
CASSQDLLPLPSSGNTIYF
TGCGCCAGCAGCCAAGATCTTTTACCCTTACCTAGCTCTGGAAACACCATATATTTT
>once|.|TRBJ2-1|13|TRBV6-1
CASSVQGMAEQFF
TGTGCCAGCAGTGTGCAGGGAATGGCTGAGCAGTTCTTC
>.|TRBD2|TRBJ2-5|14|TRBV19
CASRTSGGQETQYF
TGTGCCAGCAGGACTAGCGGGGGCCAAGAGACCCAGTACTTC
>.|.|TRBJ2-3|17|TRBV5-1
CASSLMGSFVSTDTQYF
TGCGCCAGCAGCTTGATGGGGAGTTTTGTTAGCACAGATACGCAGTATTTT
>.|.|TRBJ1-2|14|TRBV11-1
CASSTPGEASGYTF
TGTGCCAGCAGCACACCGGGGGAGGCTAGTGGCTACACCTTC
>once|.|TRBJ1-1|14|TRBV5-4
CASSRGGQFFEAFF
TGTGCCAGCAGCCGGGGTGGACAGTTCTTTGAAGCTTTCTTT
>.|TRBD1|TRBJ2-5|14|TRBV7-9
CASGPGTGDKTQYF
TGTGCCAGCGGACCAGGGACAGGGGACAAGACCCAGTACTTC
>.|.|TRBJ1-1|13|TRBV19
CASSQGIGTEAFF
TGTGCCAGTAGTCAGGGAATCGGCACTGAAGCTTTCTTT
>.|TRBD2|TRBJ2-7|14|TRBV5-1
CASSFSGGPSEQYF
TGCGCCAGCAGCTTTAGCGGGGGGCCGTCCGAGCAGTACTTC
>.|TRBD1|TRBJ1-6|14|TRBV2
CASGGQGGNSPLHF
TGTGCCAGCGGGGGACAGGGAGGTAATTCACCCCTCCACTTT
>.|.|TRBJ2-3|14|TRBV7-3
CASSPGVWGDTQYF
TGTGCCAGCAGCCCCGGGGTCTGGGGAGATACGCAGTATTTT
>few|.|TRBJ2-5|14|TRBV5-5
CASSFFGGEETQYF
TGTGCCAGCAGCTTTTTTGGCGGGGAAGAGACCCAGTACTTC
>.|.|TRBJ1-1|13|TRBV28
CASSLGANTEAFF
TGTGCCAGCAGTTTAGGGGCGAACACTGAAGCTTTCTTT
>.|.|TRBJ1-4|13|TRBV10-2
CASSESRDEKLFF
TGCGCCAGCAGTGAGTCGAGGGATGAAAAACTGTTTTTT